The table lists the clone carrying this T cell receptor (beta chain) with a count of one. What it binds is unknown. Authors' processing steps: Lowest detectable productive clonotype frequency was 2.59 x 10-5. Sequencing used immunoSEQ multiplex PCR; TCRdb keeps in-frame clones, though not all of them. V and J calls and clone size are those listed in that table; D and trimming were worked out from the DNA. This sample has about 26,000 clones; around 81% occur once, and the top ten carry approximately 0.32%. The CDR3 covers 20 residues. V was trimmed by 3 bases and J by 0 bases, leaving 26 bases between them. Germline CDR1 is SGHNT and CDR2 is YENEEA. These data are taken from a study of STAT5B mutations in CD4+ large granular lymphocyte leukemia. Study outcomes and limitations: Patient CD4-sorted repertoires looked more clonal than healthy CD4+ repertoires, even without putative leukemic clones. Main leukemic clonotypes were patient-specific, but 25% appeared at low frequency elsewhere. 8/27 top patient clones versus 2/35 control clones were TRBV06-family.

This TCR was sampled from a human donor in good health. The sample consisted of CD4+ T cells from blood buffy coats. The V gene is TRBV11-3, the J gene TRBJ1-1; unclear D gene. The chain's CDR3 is CASSFPDLGRTIFMNTEAFF. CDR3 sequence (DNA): TGTGCCAGCAGCTTTCCTGATCTCGGCAGAACTATATTTATGAACACTGAAGCTTTCTTT.